Below, 25 T cell receptor beta chains from the same sample are listed, as sequenced in a study of cytomegalovirus exposure and HLA in healthy donors. The PCR employed 60 Vbeta primers together with 13 Jbeta primers. Data came from immunoSEQ multiplex PCR; TCRdb stores just in-frame clones and leaves some out. Its table lists about 72,000 clones. Sequenced: PBMCs. These receptors all come from a man in his forties in good health and CMV-seronegative.

The chain combines TRBV9 with TRBJ1-4; no reliable D call. CDR1 is SGDLS and CDR2 is YYNGEE in the germline V gene. CDR3 length equals 14 residues. Trimming shortened V by 2 bases and J by 2 bases, and 7 bases separated the two germline ends. Here the CDR3 DNA reads TGTGCCAGCAGCGTCGGGGAGACTAATGAAAAACTGTTTTTT. Translating it yields CASSVGETNEKLFF.

The CDR3: CASSLTGGEGGNTIYF. The CDR3 DNA sequence: TGTGCCAGCAGTTTAACAGGGGGCGAAGGTGGAAACACCATATATTTT. This chain connects TRBV6-5 to TRBJ1-3; 9 bases match TRBD1. The CDR3 is 16 amino acids. V was pared by 4 bases and J by 3 bases, with 7 bases of the junction left unmatched. Germline-derived CDR1 and CDR2 are MNHEY and SVGAGI.

J is TRBJ1-1 and V is TRBV25-1; D gene uncertain. Per germline, CDR1 MGHDK and CDR2 SYGVNS. This CDR3 is 10 amino acids long. Trimming took off 4 bases at V and 8 bases at J, with 5 bases between the two ends. CDR3 loop: CASSGQEAFF. The CDR3 coding sequence is TGTGCCAGCAGTGGGCAAGAAGCTTTCTTT.

The rearrangement uses TRBV6-4 and TRBJ2-3, with D uncertain. Germline CDR1 is MRHNA and CDR2 is SNTAGT. Trimming cost V 5 bases and J 6 bases, with 12 bases left between them. This CDR3 has 13 residues. CDR3 DNA sequence: TGTGCCAGCAGTTCACTTCGGTCGGATACGCAGTATTTT. This encodes CASSSLRSDTQYF.

This chain joins TRBV18 and TRBJ1-4; possible D gene TRBD1, 6 bases. The CDR3 has 14 residues. Germline V lookup: CDR1 KGHSH, CDR2 LQKENI. Trimming removed 1 base from V and 8 bases from J, with 11 bases in between. The CDR3 nucleotides are TGTGCCAGCTCACCACTAGGGACATGGGAAAAACTGTTTTTT. Protein product: CASSPLGTWEKLFF.

Concerning this clone: The identical CDR3 is also encoded by other nucleotide sequences in the sample. This rearrangement joins TRBV7-9 to TRBJ2-7, with D perhaps TRBD1 (5 bases). The length of the CDR3 is 14 residues. Trimming left V 2 bases short and J 3 bases short, with 11 bases between. The germline V gene encodes CDR1 SEHNR and CDR2 FQNEAQ (reference sequence). The CDR3 nucleotides are TGTGCCAGCAGCTTATCAAAGGGGCTCTACGAGCAGTACTTC. This translates into CASSLSKGLYEQYF.

The chain has TRBV18 and TRBJ1-1; the match to TRBD1 covers 12 bases. V lost 3 bases to trimming and J lost 2 bases; unmatched junction nucleotides: 4. Per the germline V gene, CDR1 is KGHSH and CDR2 is LQKENI. The CDR3 runs to 16 residues. CDR3 residues: CASSPWDRGLNTEAFF. CDR3 nucleotide sequence: TGTGCCAGCTCACCTTGGGACAGGGGGCTAAACACTGAAGCTTTCTTT.

The chain carries TRBV10-2 and TRBJ2-5, with 11 nucleotides matching TRBD1. CDR1 is WSHSY and CDR2 is SAAADI in the germline V gene. The CDR3 is made up of 15 amino acids. V shed 6 bases, J shed 4 bases, and the junction held 7 bases outside the gene matches. CDR3 in DNA: TGCGCCAGCAGAGCGGGACAGGGGGTACGAGAGACCCAGTACTTC. It translates to CASRAGQGVRETQYF.

The chain has TRBV6-1 and TRBJ1-6; TRBD1 might be the D (6 bases). The CDR3 contains 15 residues. Looked up from germline, CDR1 is MNHNS and CDR2 is SASEGT. The germline V and J ends were trimmed by 5 bases and 8 bases, with 16 bases remaining between them. The CDR3 region has the DNA TGTGCCAGCAGTCTCGGGAACAGGGTTGATTCACCCCTCCACTTT. It specifies CASSLGNRVDSPLHF.

The rearrangement joins TRBV12-5 to TRBJ1-6; TRBD1 is a possible D gene (6 bases). CDR3 length: 15 residues. The V gene lost 0 bases and the J gene lost 4 bases, with 7 bases spanning the gap. Germline V gene sequence: CDR1 LGHNT, CDR2 FRNRAP. The DNA of the CDR3 is TGTGCTAGTGGTTTGGTAGGGGGATATAATTCACCCCTCCACTTT. Translation gives CASGLVGGYNSPLHF.

The chain recombines TRBV30 with TRBJ1-3; tentatively, D is TRBD1 (5 bases). With 3 bases removed from V and 1 base from J, the gap between germline ends came to 10 bases. The CDR3 covers 14 residues. Per germline, CDR1 GTSNPN and CDR2 SVGIG (reference sequence). This chain's CDR3 is CAWRPTASGNTIYF. The CDR3 DNA follows: TGTGCCTGGAGACCGACAGCATCTGGAAACACCATATATTTT. Full variable domain (missing parts from reference TRBV30 and TRBJ1-3): SQTIHQWPATLVQPVGSPLSLECTVEGTSNPNLYWYRQAAGRGLQLLFYSVGIGQISSEVPQNLSASRPQDRQFILSSKKLLLSDSGFYLCAWRPTASGNTIYFGEGSWLTVV.

The chain links TRBV30 to TRBJ2-3; 9 nucleotides agree with TRBD1. The germline CDR1 and CDR2 sequences are GTSNPN and SVGIG (reference sequence). V trimming: 5 bases; J trimming: 1 base; junction bases outside the gene matches: 4. The CDR3 loop spans 14 amino acids. The CDR3 protein is CAWGQGSGTDTQYF. The CDR3 nucleotides are TGTGCCTGGGGACAGGGGAGCGGCACAGATACGCAGTATTTT.

The chain uses TRBV5-4 and TRBJ2-1, with 15 bases fitting TRBD2. In germline, CDR1 is SGHNT, CDR2 YYREEE (reference sequence). Unmatched junction bases numbered 5, after V lost 1 base and J lost 9 bases. This CDR3 is 16 amino acids long. The CDR3 sequence is CASSLPGLAGGSEQFF. As DNA, the CDR3 is TGTGCCAGCAGCTTGCCGGGACTAGCGGGGGGAAGTGAGCAGTTCTTC.

A word on this clone: The sample holds other DNA sequences that translate to the same CDR3. The rearrangement uses TRBV7-9 and TRBJ1-1, with 10 bases fitting TRBD1. The V segment lost 1 base and the J segment 5 bases; nucleotides outside the gene matches: 1. Germline loops: CDR1 SEHNR, CDR2 FQNEAQ (reference sequence). The CDR3 consists of 14 residues. CDR3 nucleotide sequence: TGTGCCAGCAGCTTAGAGGGACAGGGGACTGAAGCTTTCTTT. It translates to CASSLEGQGTEAFF. Full variable domain (remainder filled in from reference TRBV7-9 and TRBJ1-1): DTGVSQNPRHKITKRGQNVTFRCDPISEHNRLYWYRQTLGQGPEFLTYFQNEAQLEKSRLLSDRFSAERPKGSFSTLEIQRTEQGDSAMYLCASSLEGQGTEAFFGQGTRLTVV.

The chain couples TRBV6-1 to TRBJ1-5, with 7 bases aligning to TRBD1. V lost 0 bases to trimming and J lost 0 bases; unmatched junction nucleotides: 5. The CDR3 has 17 residues. CDR1 is MNHNS, CDR2 SASEGT, per germline. The CDR3 region is CASSEASGGYSNQPQHF. CDR3 bases: TGTGCCAGCAGTGAAGCCTCAGGGGGTTATAGCAATCAGCCCCAGCATTTT.

V usage is TRBV5-1 and J usage is TRBJ1-4, with no clear D. Germline CDR1 is SGHRS and CDR2 is YFSETQ. The ends were cut back, 0 bases at V and 8 bases at J, with 5 bases in the middle. The CDR3 consists of 12 residues. CDR3 sequence: CASSLDQEKLFF. The CDR3 coding sequence is TGCGCCAGCAGCTTGGATCAGGAAAAACTGTTTTTT.

Here the CDR3 reads CASSLEWTLPDTQYF. CDR3 nucleotide sequence: TGTGCCAGCAGCTTAGAGTGGACTCTGCCAGATACGCAGTATTTT. This chain uses TRBV7-2 with TRBJ2-3, with a possible D match to TRBD2 (5 bases). Trimming took 1 base from V and 4 from J, leaving 12 bases between them. The CDR3 has 15 amino acids. Germline lookup yields CDR1 SGHTA and CDR2 FQGNSA.

The chain is built from TRBV7-9 and TRBJ2-5, with no clear D. The CDR3 length is 14 residues. In germline, CDR1 is SEHNR, CDR2 FQNEAQ (reference sequence). V lost 5 bases and J 2 bases, leaving 12 bases between the germline ends. CDR3 sequence (DNA): TGTGCCAGCAGCCCAACGACTTTACAAGAGACCCAGTACTTC. Encoded protein: CASSPTTLQETQYF.

J is TRBJ1-5 and V is TRBV30; 8 positions agree with TRBD1. The CDR3 has 12 amino acids. Trimming cost V 5 bases and J 7 bases; bases outside gene matches: 4. The germline V gene encodes CDR1 GTSNPN and CDR2 SVGIG (reference sequence). The CDR3 DNA sequence: TGTGCCTGGGGACAGGGCGGCCAGCCCCAGCATTTT. This gives the protein CAWGQGGQPQHF.

J is TRBJ1-2 and V is TRBV30; 7 nucleotides match TRBD1. J gave up 6 bases and V 7 bases, and 14 bases lay outside the gene matches. CDR1 is GTSNPN and CDR2 is SVGIG in the germline V gene (reference sequence). The CDR3 sequence is 14 residues long. CDR3 sequence (DNA): TGTGCCTTTAAGGGGGCCCCCTTAGGCCATGGCTACACCTTC. Protein product: CAFKGAPLGHGYTF.

This chain joins TRBV10-3 and TRBJ2-3; D unclear. Per the germline V gene, CDR1 is ENHRY and CDR2 is SYGVKD. The CDR3 loop spans 17 amino acids. V lost 2 bases, J lost 0 bases, and 15 bases lay in between. CDR3 in amino acids: CAISEPAKAGSTDTQYF. As DNA, the CDR3 is TGTGCCATCAGTGAGCCAGCTAAGGCCGGGAGCACAGATACGCAGTATTTT.

The V and J genes are TRBV27 and TRBJ1-6, with unresolved D. The CDR3 has 14 amino acids. V dropped 3 bases and J dropped 9 bases, with 12 bases sitting between them. Germline CDR1 MNHEY, CDR2 SMNVEV (reference sequence). In DNA, the CDR3 is TGTGCCAGCAGTTTTGCACAGTTGGGTTCACCCCTCCACTTT. Translated: CASSFAQLGSPLHF.

The chain is built from TRBV28 and TRBJ1-2; weak D call: TRBD1 (5 bases). Per germline, CDR1 MDHEN and CDR2 SYDVKM. The CDR3 consists of 13 residues. V lost 6 bases, J lost 4 bases, and 12 bases lay in between. This chain's CDR3 is CASSGGFGYGYTF. DNA of the CDR3: TGTGCCAGCAGCGGGGGTTTCGGCTATGGCTACACCTTC.

CDR3 amino acids: CASSFTSQDTIYF. CDR3 coding DNA: TGTGCCAGCAGTTTCACCTCCCAGGACACCATATATTTT. The chain joins TRBV6-6 to TRBJ1-3, with no clear D. The CDR3 totals 13 residues. Germline values: CDR1 MNHNY, CDR2 SVGAGI (reference sequence). Trimming stripped 4 bases from V and 8 bases from J, with 12 bases between.

The genes are TRBV28 and TRBJ1-1, with D tentatively TRBD1 (6 bases). V lost 3 bases and J 5 bases, leaving 16 bases between the germline ends. Germline-derived CDR1 and CDR2 are MDHEN and SYDVKM. The CDR3 spans 15 residues. CDR3 loop: CASSFLQGGGTEAFF. CDR3 bases: TGTGCCAGCAGTTTTCTTCAGGGAGGGGGTACTGAAGCTTTCTTT.